This is a list of T cell receptor beta chains from one sample in a study of T-cell reconstitution after alpha-beta-depleted transplantation in children. TCRdb independently ran MiXCR on the PCR reads; one entry per CDR3 protein. The sample has around 100,000 distinct CDR3 sequences, 10% to 13% seen once; the top ten hold around 35%. The specimen was PBMCs, collected before TCRalphabeta/CD19-depleted stem cell transplant. The receptor set was obtained from a boy aged 2 to 9 with acute lymphoblastic leukemia, due to receive a stem cell transplant. Both conserved end residues are part of each CDR3. Fields, in order: J gene, clone size, V gene, CDR3 length, D gene, CDR3 protein, CDR3 DNA. The D gene is left open where the match is weak. For some rows the clone size is stated as once, few or many, or as a class when expanded; others skip it.

TRBJ2-7	many	TRBV20-1	12	NA	CSARVQVYEQYF	TGCAGTGCTAGAGTACAGGTCTACGAGCAGTACTTC
TRBJ2-7	NA	TRBV12-3/TRBV12-4	13	TRBD2	CATSTSGTYEQYF	TGTGCCACTTCGACTAGCGGAACGTACGAGCAGTACTTC
TRBJ2-1	many	TRBV20-1	14	NA	CSARGGRPDNEQFF	TGCAGTGCTAGAGGGGGCCGGCCTGACAATGAGCAGTTCTTC
TRBJ2-5	many	TRBV7-2	17	TRBD2	CASSFRFAGGPWETQYF	TGTGCCAGCAGCTTCCGCTTCGCGGGAGGGCCGTGGGAGACCCAGTACTTC
TRBJ1-5	NA	TRBV7-2	12	NA	CASSLFRQPQHF	TGTGCCAGCAGCTTATTTCGTCAGCCCCAGCATTTT
TRBJ1-1	many	TRBV12-3/TRBV12-4	13	NA	CASRGAGVTEAFF	TGTGCCAGCAGGGGGGCAGGGGTCACTGAAGCTTTCTTT
TRBJ1-5	few	TRBV6-1	13	NA	CASSENLHQPQHF	TGTGCCAGCAGTGAAAACCTCCATCAGCCCCAGCATTTT
TRBJ2-7	few	TRBV10-2	14	NA	CASSESHRPYEQYF	TGCGCCAGCAGTGAGTCTCATCGGCCCTACGAGCAGTACTTC
TRBJ2-7	NA	TRBV6-1	13	TRBD1	CASRRGQAYEQYF	TGTGCCAGCAGGAGGGGACAGGCCTACGAGCAGTACTTC
TRBJ2-5	NA	TRBV5-8	14	NA	CASSLGQSQETQYF	TGTGCCAGCAGCTTGGGCCAGAGCCAAGAGACCCAGTACTTC
TRBJ2-7	many	TRBV7-6	15	NA	CASSSSGILSGEQYF	TGTGCCAGCAGCTCGTCCGGGATTCTATCGGGGGAGCAGTACTTC
TRBJ2-1	many	TRBV5-1	16	NA	CASSSMGGRNYNEQFF	TGCGCCAGCAGCTCCATGGGGGGGCGAAATTACAATGAGCAGTTCTTC
TRBJ2-2	few	TRBV12-3/TRBV12-4	15	NA	CASSHGGSRSGELFF	TGTGCCAGCAGCCACGGGGGAAGTAGGTCCGGGGAGCTGTTTTTT
TRBJ1-1	few	TRBV5-1	17	TRBD1	CASSLARDRGLNTEAFF	TGCGCCAGCAGCTTGGCACGGGACAGGGGGTTGAACACTGAAGCTTTCTTT
TRBJ2-5	few	TRBV2	24	TRBD2	CASSADRGRLSTSGRTGYQETQYF	TGTGCCAGCAGTGCCGACAGGGGTCGTCTCTCGACTAGCGGGAGGACGGGGTACCAAGAGACCCAGTACTTC
TRBJ2-1	NA	TRBV4-1	13	NA	CASSQDYYNEQFF	TGCGCCAGCAGCCAAGACTATTACAATGAGCAGTTCTTC
TRBJ1-1	few	TRBV20-1	13	NA	CSARPRENTEAFF	TGCAGTGCTAGGCCCAGGGAGAACACTGAAGCTTTCTTT
TRBJ1-4	few	TRBV5-1	17	NA	CASSALGWGRPNEKLFF	TGCGCCAGCAGCGCCCTGGGGTGGGGGCGGCCTAATGAAAAACTGTTTTTT
TRBJ2-1	many	TRBV5-1	21	NA	CASSLRGGGVGGLDSYNEQFF	TGCGCCAGCAGCTTGCGGGGCGGCGGGGTTGGGGGACTCGACTCCTACAATGAGCAGTTCTTC
TRBJ2-1	few	TRBV20-1	14	TRBD2	CSAVGLAGPNEQFF	TGCAGTGCCGTCGGACTAGCGGGACCCAATGAGCAGTTCTTC
TRBJ1-6	NA	TRBV5-1	13	NA	CASSLNLNSPLHF	TGCGCCAGCAGCTTAAACCTGAATTCACCCCTCCACTTT
TRBJ2-3	few	TRBV10-3	16	NA	CAIRMEEGQLTDTQYF	TGTGCCATCAGGATGGAGGAGGGCCAACTGACAGATACGCAGTATTTT
TRBJ1-1	NA	TRBV9	15	NA	CASRNLGALNTEAFF	TGTGCCAGCAGGAACCTAGGGGCCTTGAACACTGAAGCTTTCTTT